Each of the 30 T cell receptor beta chains below was sequenced from the same sample in a study of blood T cells in healthy people across ages. Sample-barcoded 5' priming and a J-beta primer mix drove a second PCR of roughly 6 to 12 cycles. Via MiXCR, TCRdb re-called the 5' RACE reads, giving one row per CDR3 protein. This table has more than 500,000 distinct CDR3 sequences, 27% appearing once. The same data also contributed to another study, on T cells of mothers and their children.

Sequencing used blood. The receptors derive from a boy aged 2-9 years in good health.

This clonotype showed up many times. The CDR3 DNA reads TGTGCCAGCTCACCACAGAACACTGAAGCTTTCTTT. As protein: CASSPQNTEAFF. V usage is TRBV18 and J usage is TRBJ1-1; D is unclear. CDR3 size: 12 residues. Germline V gene lookup returns CDR1 KGHSH and CDR2 LQKENI. Trimming pared 1 base from V and 1 base from J, leaving 1 base between.

This clonotype was seen at least ten times. J is TRBJ2-3 and V is TRBV18; D is uncertain. CDR1 and CDR2 from the germline V gene are KGHSH and LQKENI. V gave up 0 bases and J gave up 3 bases, with 1 base separating them. This CDR3 is 12 amino acids long. Here the CDR3 reads CASSPPTDTQYF. In DNA form, the CDR3 reads TGTGCCAGCTCACCACCGACAGATACGCAGTATTTT.

Only a few counts were recorded for this clonotype. One junction end does not reproduce the germline sequence, and a read error may be involved. This chain uses TRBV6-5 with TRBJ2-1; the D gene is possibly TRBD1 (6 bases). CDR3 length: 16 amino acids. CDR1 is MNHEY and CDR2 is SVGAGI in the germline V gene. The CDR3 region is CASSYVTGGAYNEQFF. Written as DNA, the CDR3 is TGTGCCAGCAGTTACGTGACAGGAGGCGCGTACAATGAACAGTTCTTC.

In its sample, this clonotype was seen once. The chain joins TRBV6-6 to TRBJ2-5; possible D gene TRBD2, 5 bases. Trimming stripped 7 bases from V and 1 base from J, with 10 bases between. Germline values: CDR1 MNHNY, CDR2 SVGAGI (reference sequence). This CDR3 has 13 residues. The CDR3 region is CASTRTPQETQYF. Here the CDR3 DNA reads TGTGCCAGCACCAGGACTCCCCAAGAGACCCAGTACTTC.

This chain joins TRBV27 and TRBJ1-2; 7 positions match TRBD1. The CDR3 is 15 residues long. Looked up from germline, CDR1 is MNHEY and CDR2 is SMNVEV (reference sequence). V gave up 4 bases and J gave up 4 bases; unmatched junction bases: 9. The CDR3 nucleotides are TGTGCCAGCAGTTCCCTGGGACAGATTGTCTATGGCTACACCTTC. Encoded protein: CASSSLGQIVYGYTF.

The chain combines TRBV20-1 with TRBJ2-1; 8 bases fit TRBD1. The V and J ends lost 7 bases and 4 bases, in that order; junction bases with no gene match: 9. The CDR3 consists of 14 residues. The V gene's germline CDR1 is DFQATT and CDR2 SNEGSKA (reference sequence). The CDR3 loop is CSVVDRGKYNEQFF. CDR3 nucleotide sequence: TGCAGTGTTGTAGACAGGGGAAAATACAATGAGCAGTTCTTC.

The V call is TRBV25-1, the J call TRBJ2-7; D perhaps matches TRBD2 (5 bases). Germline CDR1 reads MGHDK; CDR2 reads SYGVNS. Trimming pared 2 bases from V and 4 bases from J, leaving 12 bases between. The CDR3 extends over 14 amino acids. The CDR3 is CASSERSGRYEQYF. In nucleotides, the CDR3 is TGTGCCAGCAGTGAACGATCGGGAAGGTACGAGCAGTACTTC.

The chain joins TRBV7-9 to TRBJ1-1; D not resolved. The germline V gene encodes CDR1 SEHNR and CDR2 FQNEAQ (reference sequence). The CDR3 sequence is 13 residues long. The V end was cut by 5 bases, the J end by 0 bases, with 7 bases between. For the CDR3, the DNA is TGTGCCAGCAGCGTGCCGCTGAACACTGAAGCTTTCTTT. Its translation: CASSVPLNTEAFF.

This clonotype occurred a few times. The chain uses TRBV7-9 and TRBJ2-1; 10 nucleotides align to TRBD2. CDR1 and CDR2 (germline): SEHNR, FQNEAQ (reference sequence). The V segment lost 2 bases and the J segment 7 bases; nucleotides outside the gene matches: 5. CDR3 length equals 15 residues. Written as DNA, the CDR3 is TGTGCCAGCAGCTTAACTAGCGGGACATCAAATGAGCAGTTCTTC. Translated: CASSLTSGTSNEQFF.

This clonotype was seen a handful of times. The V and J genes are TRBV4-1 and TRBJ2-3; TRBD2 might be the D (5 bases). The CDR3 is 15 residues long. V lost 6 bases to trimming and J lost 0 bases, with 13 bases between them. CDR1 and CDR2 from the germline V gene are MGHRA and YSYEKL. The CDR3 DNA follows: TGCGCCAGCAGGCGGGCTGTGTCTAGCACAGATACGCAGTATTTT. Translating gives CASRRAVSSTDTQYF.

The chain employs TRBV12-3 or TRBV12-4 and TRBJ2-1; 13 bases match TRBD2. Trimming at V came to 6 bases and at J to 2 bases, leaving 7 bases not matched to a gene. The length of the CDR3 is 17 residues. This CDR3 reads CASRAGLAGVAYNEQFF. CDR3 bases: TGTGCCAGCAGGGCCGGACTAGCGGGAGTGGCCTACAATGAGCAGTTCTTC.

This chain joins TRBV14 and TRBJ2-3; 11 bases are shared with TRBD2. CDR1 and CDR2 from the germline V gene are SGHDN and FVKESK. CDR3 length equals 15 residues. J was trimmed by 1 base and V by 6 bases; bases with no gene match: 3. CDR3 sequence: CASRTSGTGTDTQYF. The CDR3 bases are TGTGCCAGCAGGACTAGCGGGACTGGCACAGATACGCAGTATTTT.

This clonotype was seen repeatedly, ten times or more. This chain uses TRBV10-3 with TRBJ2-3; tentative D call: TRBD1 (6 bases). V was cut by 4 bases and J by 2 bases, with 10 bases left in between. Germline CDR1 reads ENHRY; CDR2 reads SYGVKD. This CDR3 is built from 14 residues. The CDR3 bases are TGTGCCATCAGTGGCGGACAGACCACAGATACGCAGTATTTT. This sequence encodes CAISGGQTTDTQYF.

The V gene is TRBV7-2, the J gene TRBJ2-7, with D possibly matching TRBD1 (7 bases). The germline V gene encodes CDR1 SGHTA and CDR2 FQGNSA. This CDR3 comprises 14 residues. Trimming took 6 bases from V and 0 from J, leaving 12 bases between them. The CDR3 DNA follows: TGTGCCAGCAGTCGCGGGACAGTCTCCTACGAGCAGTACTTC. Amino acids: CASSRGTVSYEQYF.

The rearrangement joins TRBV20-1 to TRBJ1-2, with D uncertain. This CDR3 is 16 amino acids long. The germline CDR1 and CDR2 sequences are DFQATT and SNEGSKA (reference sequence). V lost 3 bases and J 4 bases, leaving 21 bases between the germline ends. The CDR3 protein is CSASNLTSRRTYGYTF. As DNA, the CDR3 is TGCAGTGCTAGTAATCTTACTTCCCGCAGAACCTATGGCTACACCTTC.

This clonotype was counted a few times. The V gene is TRBV20-1, the J gene TRBJ2-7; 8 nucleotides align to TRBD1. V was clipped by 5 bases and J by 7 bases; unmatched bases: 10. Per the germline V gene, CDR1 is DFQATT and CDR2 is SNEGSKA (reference sequence). The CDR3 consists of 13 residues. CDR3 amino acids: CSAQADRAEEQYF. CDR3 nucleotides: TGCAGTGCTCAGGCGGACAGGGCGGAAGAGCAGTACTTC.

The rearrangement joins TRBV6-2 or TRBV6-3 to TRBJ2-1, with TRBD2 identical over 11 bases. The CDR3 covers 18 residues. The V segment lost 6 bases and the J segment 6 bases; nucleotides outside the gene matches: 16. Germline V CDR1 and CDR2: MNHEY, SVGEGT. For the CDR3, the DNA is TGTGCCAGCAGCCACGGGTTAGCGGGAGGGCCCAGTGGCAATGAGCAGTTCTTC. This translates into CASSHGLAGGPSGNEQFF.

This clonotype has a handful of counts. This rearrangement joins TRBV4-2 to TRBJ1-1; 7 nucleotides line up with TRBD1. The trim removed 3 bases at V and 5 bases at J, leaving 15 bases unmatched. The CDR3 sequence is 17 residues long. CDR1 LGHNA and CDR2 YNFKEQ come from the germline V gene. The chain's CDR3 is CASSHHQGGLLSTEAFF. The DNA for the CDR3 is TGTGCCAGCAGCCACCACCAGGGGGGTTTGTTAAGTACTGAAGCTTTCTTT.

The rearrangement links TRBV7-9 to TRBJ2-1; 9 nucleotides match TRBD2. V dropped 1 base and J dropped 16; count of bases not matched to a gene: 8. Per the germline V gene, CDR1 is SEHNR and CDR2 is FQNEAQ (reference sequence). There are 13 residues in the CDR3. DNA for the CDR3: TGTGCCAGCAGCTTAGAGGTAGCGGGAGTGGAATTCTTC. This codes for CASSLEVAGVEFF.

This clonotype was recorded a few times. The chain combines TRBV5-6 with TRBJ2-1; TRBD1 might be the D (6 bases). The J call may not be correct, given that the DNA end is closer to TRBJ2-7. This CDR3 is 15 amino acids long. In germline, CDR1 is SGHDT, CDR2 YYEEEE. The CDR3: CASSSGQLTTYEQYF. In nucleotides, the CDR3 is TGTGCCAGCAGCTCAGGACAGCTTACAACCTACGAGCAGTACTTC.

The rearrangement joins TRBV12-3 or TRBV12-4 to TRBJ1-1, with no clear D. This CDR3 has 13 amino acids. Deletions cut 3 bases from V and 1 base from J, with 6 bases between. In DNA form, the CDR3 reads TGTGCCAGCAGTTTTTCGGCGAACACTGAAGCTTTCTTT. It encodes CASSFSANTEAFF.

This clonotype showed up just once. The J gene is TRBJ1-6, the V gene TRBV20-1; 7 bases align to TRBD1. Trimming cost V 4 bases and J 7 bases; bases outside gene matches: 7. Per the germline V gene, CDR1 is DFQATT and CDR2 is SNEGSKA (reference sequence). The CDR3 extends over 14 amino acids. CDR3 in DNA: TGCAGTGCTACGTCCGGGACAGACAATTCACCCCTCCACTTT. Residues: CSATSGTDNSPLHF.

The V gene is TRBV6-2 or TRBV6-3, the J gene TRBJ2-7; TRBD2 might be the D (6 bases). The CDR3 consists of 14 residues. V was pared by 2 bases and J by 3 bases, with 11 bases between. Germline loops: CDR1 MNHEY, CDR2 SVGEGT. The DNA of the CDR3 is TGTGCCAGCAGTTACCGTCTAGCGATCTACGAGCAGTACTTC. Its translation is CASSYRLAIYEQYF.

This chain uses TRBV10-3 with TRBJ2-6; a weak D match, TRBD2 (5 bases). The CDR3 extends over 15 amino acids. Trimming pared 4 bases from V and 9 bases from J, leaving 16 bases between. CDR1 and CDR2 (germline): ENHRY, SYGVKD. The CDR3 region is CAISGDGERDNVLTF. The CDR3 coding sequence is TGTGCCATCAGTGGGGATGGGGAGCGTGACAACGTCCTGACTTTC.

This clonotype was picked up a small number of times. The chain links TRBV12-3 or TRBV12-4 to TRBJ2-3; 8 bases map to TRBD2. V was clipped by 1 base and J by 1 base; unmatched bases: 10. The length of the CDR3 is 18 residues. The CDR3 DNA is TGTGCCAGCAGTTTAGTGGGTAGCGTCGGGGGGGGCACAGATACGCAGTATTTT. It specifies CASSLVGSVGGGTDTQYF.

In its sample, this clonotype was seen a few times. The chain links TRBV12-3 or TRBV12-4 to TRBJ2-4; the D is unclear. The CDR3 sequence is 15 residues long. V was clipped by 4 bases and J by 0 bases, with 10 bases between them. The DNA for the CDR3 is TGTGCCAGCAGTTCAGATCCAGAAGCCAAAAACATTCAGTACTTC. Its protein product is CASSSDPEAKNIQYF.

The CDR3 protein is CASSFGLAGPNEQFF. For the CDR3, the DNA is TGTGCCAGCAGCTTCGGGCTAGCGGGACCCAATGAGCAGTTCTTC. The J gene is TRBJ2-1, the V gene TRBV7-2; 9 bases map to TRBD2. V was clipped by 3 bases and J by 6 bases; unmatched bases: 6. Germline values: CDR1 SGHTA, CDR2 FQGNSA. CDR3 length equals 15 residues.

Only one count was recorded for this clonotype. V is TRBV20-1 and J is TRBJ1-2; D is undetermined. The CDR3 extends over 14 amino acids. V lost 6 bases, J lost 3 bases, and 17 bases lay in between. Germline values: CDR1 DFQATT, CDR2 SNEGSKA (reference sequence). The CDR3 protein is CSASNGSPDYGYTF. The CDR3 DNA reads as TGCAGTGCCAGTAACGGCAGCCCGGACTATGGCTACACCTTC.

This clonotype turned up a few times. The V and J genes are TRBV6-6 and TRBJ2-1; 14 bases fit TRBD2. V lost 5 bases and J lost 9; bases outside the gene matches: 9. The CDR3 runs 16 residues. Germline V lookup: CDR1 MNHNY, CDR2 SVGAGI (reference sequence). The chain's CDR3 is CASSPGLAGEQSEQFF. The CDR3, as DNA: TGTGCCAGCAGTCCGGGACTAGCGGGGGAACAGTCTGAGCAGTTCTTC.

Only a few counts were recorded for this clonotype. Here the CDR3 reads CASWGFSGNTIYF. CDR3 bases: TGTGCCAGCTGGGGGTTCTCTGGAAACACCATATATTTT. This chain joins TRBV6-5 and TRBJ1-3; the D gene is possibly TRBD1 (5 bases). CDR3 length equals 13 residues. Germline V gives CDR1 MNHEY, CDR2 SVGAGI. V lost 8 bases and J lost 0, with 8 bases in between.